The clone carrying this TCR beta chain was picked up many times. Its antigen is unidentified. The sample belongs to a study of early T cells in non-severe SARS-CoV-2 infection. The wider study: With bulk RNA from unsorted whole blood as input, sequencing yielded unpaired chains. Study observations and caveats: VDJdb matches were skewed toward anti-spike CD8 T cell responses.

Each cDNA molecule carried a unique molecular identifier. From the 5' RACE reads, TCRdb called clonotypes with MiXCR, one entry per CDR3 protein. In the table there are roughly 80,000 distinct CDR3 sequences, roughly 10% of which are singletons. Germline trimming cut 5 bases from V and 4 bases from J; bases unmatched to any gene: 7. CDR1 is SEHNR, CDR2 FQNEAQ, per germline (reference sequence). CDR3 length equals 14 residues. The receptor comes from an adult who was a healthcare worker with PCR-confirmed SARS-CoV-2 infection or an uninfected control (not recorded which). V is TRBV7-9 and J is TRBJ2-7, with 8 bases identical to TRBD1. The material sequenced was whole blood, taken at baseline. The CDR3 is CASSPRTGFYEQYF. The CDR3 DNA follows: TGTGCCAGCAGCCCGCGGACAGGGTTTTACGAGCAGTACTTC.